A selection of T cell receptor beta chains follows, all from one sample in a study of T cell responses to AZD1222 COVID-19 vaccine. Sequenced by immunoSEQ multiplex PCR; TCRdb stores in-frame clones only, minus some. In the table there are more than 120,000 clones, roughly 88% of which are singletons. Material: peripheral blood, obtained 28 days after the second dose of the MenACWY control vaccine. The origin of the receptors is an adult who received the MenACWY meningococcal vaccine as a control. Each CDR3 is given with its conserved first and last residue. Each record gives: D gene, V gene, clone size, J gene, CDR3 DNA, CDR3 protein. D genes are given only for firm matches. Clone size, where shown, is once, few, many, or a class for clones that have expanded.

D gene: TRBD1; V gene: TRBV18; clone size: .; J gene: TRBJ1-1; CDR3 DNA: TGTGCCAGCTCTTTTACAGGGGACATGAACACTGAAGCTTTCTTT; CDR3 protein: CASSFTGDMNTEAFF
D gene: .; V gene: TRBV4-1; clone size: .; J gene: TRBJ2-7; CDR3 DNA: TGCGCCAGCAGCTTTCAATCGAGCTACGAGCAGTACTTC; CDR3 protein: CASSFQSSYEQYF
D gene: .; V gene: TRBV7-2; clone size: .; J gene: TRBJ1-2; CDR3 DNA: TGTGCCAGCAGCTTCCGGGACACGAACTATGGCTACACCTTC; CDR3 protein: CASSFRDTNYGYTF
D gene: TRBD1; V gene: TRBV6-5; clone size: .; J gene: TRBJ1-1; CDR3 DNA: TGTGCCAGCAGCTCAGGGGGCGAGGCGAACACTGAAGCTTTCTTT; CDR3 protein: CASSSGGEANTEAFF
D gene: TRBD1; V gene: TRBV18; clone size: .; J gene: TRBJ2-7; CDR3 DNA: TGTGCCAGCTCACCACCGACAGGGGTTACGGGGGAGCAGTACTTC; CDR3 protein: CASSPPTGVTGEQYF
D gene: TRBD1; V gene: TRBV7-2; clone size: .; J gene: TRBJ1-2; CDR3 DNA: TGTGCCAGCAGCCCGGGACAGGGTAACTATGGCTACACCTTC; CDR3 protein: CASSPGQGNYGYTF
D gene: TRBD2; V gene: TRBV3-1/TRBV3-2; clone size: few; J gene: TRBJ2-2; CDR3 DNA: TGTGCCAGCAGCCAAAGATACAGGACTAGCGAGAACACCGGGGAGCTGTTTTTT; CDR3 protein: CASSQRYRTSENTGELFF
D gene: .; V gene: TRBV7-2; clone size: .; J gene: TRBJ2-1; CDR3 DNA: TGTGCCAGCAGCTTAGAGAATTCCCTAGCTCAGCAGTTCTTC; CDR3 protein: CASSLENSLAQQFF
D gene: .; V gene: TRBV7-2; clone size: .; J gene: TRBJ1-6; CDR3 DNA: TGTGCCAGCAGCTTAAACAGGGCGGTAAATAATTCACCCCTCCACTTT; CDR3 protein: CASSLNRAVNNSPLHF
D gene: TRBD1; V gene: TRBV5-6; clone size: .; J gene: TRBJ2-3; CDR3 DNA: TGTGCCAGCAGCCTAAAGAACAGGGGCTTCACAGATACGCAGTATTTT; CDR3 protein: CASSLKNRGFTDTQYF
D gene: TRBD1; V gene: TRBV27; clone size: .; J gene: TRBJ1-2; CDR3 DNA: TGTGCCAGCAGCTCCCGAGGGGGCCTAACTCTCACCTTC; CDR3 protein: CASSSRGGLTLTF
D gene: .; V gene: TRBV9; clone size: .; J gene: TRBJ1-3; CDR3 DNA: TGTGCCAGCAGCGTAGGAGGGTCAGACTCTGGAAACACCATATATTTT; CDR3 protein: CASSVGGSDSGNTIYF
D gene: TRBD2; V gene: TRBV7-9; clone size: .; J gene: TRBJ2-3; CDR3 DNA: TGTGCCAGCAGCCCCTTCGGACTAGCGGCCAACACAGATACGCAGTATTTT; CDR3 protein: CASSPFGLAANTDTQYF
D gene: TRBD2; V gene: TRBV7-2; clone size: .; J gene: TRBJ2-2; CDR3 DNA: TGTGCCAGCAGCTTAGCCCCCATCGGGGAGCGGGGCACCGGGGAGCTGTTTTTT; CDR3 protein: CASSLAPIGERGTGELFF
D gene: TRBD1; V gene: TRBV5-1; clone size: once; J gene: TRBJ1-6; CDR3 DNA: TGCGCCAGCAGCCAAGGACAGGATTCACCCCTCCACTTT; CDR3 protein: CASSQGQDSPLHF
D gene: TRBD1; V gene: TRBV11-3; clone size: .; J gene: TRBJ2-2; CDR3 DNA: TGTGCCAGCAGCTTCGGTAACAGGGGTCACACCGGGGAGCTGTTTTTT; CDR3 protein: CASSFGNRGHTGELFF
D gene: TRBD1; V gene: TRBV5-1; clone size: .; J gene: TRBJ1-2; CDR3 DNA: TGCGCCACCACCCCGGGACAGGGGGCGGTAAGTGGCTACACCTTC; CDR3 protein: CATTPGQGAVSGYTF
D gene: .; V gene: TRBV18; clone size: .; J gene: TRBJ1-2; CDR3 DNA: TGTGCCAGCTCATCATCCCGGGACGGTTCTATGCGCTACACCTTC; CDR3 protein: CASSSSRDGSMRYTF
D gene: .; V gene: TRBV11-3; clone size: .; J gene: TRBJ2-5; CDR3 DNA: TGTGCCAGCAGCCAGGGGGGGCTGGGGACCCAAGAGACCCAGTACTTC; CDR3 protein: CASSQGGLGTQETQYF
D gene: .; V gene: TRBV7-9; clone size: .; J gene: TRBJ1-6; CDR3 DNA: TGTGCCAGCAGCTTAGAAGGGGATTCACCCCTCCACTTT; CDR3 protein: CASSLEGDSPLHF
D gene: TRBD2; V gene: TRBV24-1; clone size: .; J gene: TRBJ2-1; CDR3 DNA: TGTGCCACCAGTGAGCCCGGGACTAGCGGTTACAATGAGCAGTTCTTC; CDR3 protein: CATSEPGTSGYNEQFF
D gene: .; V gene: TRBV30; clone size: .; J gene: TRBJ1-1; CDR3 DNA: TGTGCCTCCAAAAGGGGGAACACTGAAGCTTTCTTT; CDR3 protein: CASKRGNTEAFF
D gene: .; V gene: TRBV5-1; clone size: .; J gene: TRBJ1-2; CDR3 DNA: TGCGCCAGCAGCTTGGAATTAGGGGATGGCTACACCTTC; CDR3 protein: CASSLELGDGYTF
D gene: TRBD1; V gene: TRBV29-1; clone size: .; J gene: TRBJ1-1; CDR3 DNA: TGCAGCGTTTCTTTCCTAGGACAGGGTACTGAAGCTTTCTTT; CDR3 protein: CSVSFLGQGTEAFF
D gene: .; V gene: TRBV28; clone size: .; J gene: TRBJ1-4; CDR3 DNA: TGTGCCAGCAGTTATGCCGGTGGAGGAGAAAAACTGTTTTTT; CDR3 protein: CASSYAGGGEKLFF
D gene: TRBD1; V gene: TRBV5-1; clone size: .; J gene: TRBJ1-2; CDR3 DNA: TGCGCCAGCAGCCCCACAGGGGATGGCTACACCTTC; CDR3 protein: CASSPTGDGYTF
D gene: .; V gene: TRBV7-2; clone size: .; J gene: TRBJ2-7; CDR3 DNA: TGTGCCAGCAGTACGAGCGGCCAGTATGGGGAGCAGTACTTC; CDR3 protein: CASSTSGQYGEQYF
D gene: TRBD1; V gene: TRBV7-2; clone size: .; J gene: TRBJ1-2; CDR3 DNA: TGTGCCAGCAGCTTACGACCAGGACAGGGGGGCAATGGCTACACCTTC; CDR3 protein: CASSLRPGQGGNGYTF
D gene: TRBD2; V gene: TRBV3-1/TRBV3-2; clone size: .; J gene: TRBJ2-5; CDR3 DNA: TGTGCCAGCAGCCAAGAAGCGGGAGGTTGGGAGACCCAGTACTTC; CDR3 protein: CASSQEAGGWETQYF
D gene: TRBD2; V gene: TRBV6-2/TRBV6-3; clone size: .; J gene: TRBJ2-1; CDR3 DNA: TGTGCCAGCAGTTCCATCCGACTAGCGGGGGGGCATGGTGAGCAGTTCTTC; CDR3 protein: CASSSIRLAGGHGEQFF
D gene: .; V gene: TRBV24-1; clone size: .; J gene: TRBJ1-1; CDR3 DNA: TGTGCCACCAGTGATCCAAACCGGCAGGGGAGGTCTTTCTTT; CDR3 protein: CATSDPNRQGRSFF
D gene: .; V gene: TRBV6-1; clone size: .; J gene: TRBJ2-7; CDR3 DNA: TGTGCCAGCAGTGAAAAGGGGGACCACGAGCAGTACTTC; CDR3 protein: CASSEKGDHEQYF
D gene: .; V gene: TRBV7-8; clone size: .; J gene: TRBJ2-6; CDR3 DNA: TGTGCCAGCAAGGTCTCTGGGGCCAACGTCCTGACTTTC; CDR3 protein: CASKVSGANVLTF
D gene: .; V gene: TRBV7-2; clone size: .; J gene: TRBJ1-1; CDR3 DNA: TGTGCCAGCAGCTTACTTCATTCTGAGGGAAGCACTGAAGCTTTCTTT; CDR3 protein: CASSLLHSEGSTEAFF
D gene: .; V gene: TRBV2; clone size: .; J gene: TRBJ1-4; CDR3 DNA: TGTGCCAGCAGTGAAGGCCGGGACACAGAAAAACTGTTTTTT; CDR3 protein: CASSEGRDTEKLFF
D gene: .; V gene: TRBV5-1; clone size: .; J gene: TRBJ1-1; CDR3 DNA: TGCGCCAGCAGCTCCTCAGGGGTAATGAACACTGAAGCTTTCTTT; CDR3 protein: CASSSSGVMNTEAFF
D gene: .; V gene: TRBV10-3; clone size: .; J gene: TRBJ2-2; CDR3 DNA: TGTGCCATCAGCCAAGCGAGGGGGAGCACCGGGGAGCTGTTTTTT; CDR3 protein: CAISQARGSTGELFF
D gene: .; V gene: TRBV6-1; clone size: .; J gene: TRBJ1-5; CDR3 DNA: TGTGCCAGCAGTGAAGTGTTCGTTGGCCTCGAAGGCTATAGCAATCAGCCCCAGCATTTT; CDR3 protein: CASSEVFVGLEGYSNQPQHF
D gene: .; V gene: TRBV9; clone size: .; J gene: TRBJ2-2; CDR3 DNA: TGTGCCAGTGAGCGGGCCAACACCGGGGAGCTGTTTTTT; CDR3 protein: CASERANTGELFF
D gene: TRBD2; V gene: TRBV11-3; clone size: .; J gene: TRBJ2-3; CDR3 DNA: TGTGCCAGCAGCTTAGGTCCAGCGGGAGGGGCAGATACGCAGTATTTT; CDR3 protein: CASSLGPAGGADTQYF
D gene: .; V gene: TRBV29-1; clone size: .; J gene: TRBJ1-2; CDR3 DNA: TGCAGCGTTGGCCGGACAACTAACTATGGCTACACCTTC; CDR3 protein: CSVGRTTNYGYTF
D gene: .; V gene: TRBV10-3; clone size: .; J gene: TRBJ1-1; CDR3 DNA: TGTGCCATCAGTGAGTCCTCCACTGAAGCTTTCTTT; CDR3 protein: CAISESSTEAFF
D gene: TRBD1; V gene: TRBV4-1; clone size: once; J gene: TRBJ2-7; CDR3 DNA: TGCGCCAGCAGCCAGCCCGGGACAGGTAGGCAGTACTTC; CDR3 protein: CASSQPGTGRQYF
D gene: TRBD1; V gene: TRBV5-1; clone size: .; J gene: TRBJ2-7; CDR3 DNA: TGCGCCAGCAGCGTAGACAGGGGTACCAGCGAGCAGTACTTC; CDR3 protein: CASSVDRGTSEQYF
D gene: .; V gene: TRBV7-9; clone size: .; J gene: TRBJ2-5; CDR3 DNA: TGTGCCAGCAGCGGGGTTGAGACCCAGTACTTC; CDR3 protein: CASSGVETQYF
D gene: TRBD1; V gene: TRBV15; clone size: .; J gene: TRBJ1-2; CDR3 DNA: TGTGCCACCAGTCCAGACAGGGATAACTATGGCTACACCTTC; CDR3 protein: CATSPDRDNYGYTF
D gene: .; V gene: TRBV6-2/TRBV6-3; clone size: .; J gene: TRBJ2-7; CDR3 DNA: TGTGCCAGCAGTGACCCGGGACGGATTAGCTCCTACGAGCAGTACTTC; CDR3 protein: CASSDPGRISSYEQYF
D gene: .; V gene: TRBV19; clone size: .; J gene: TRBJ1-2; CDR3 DNA: TGTGCCAGTAGTATGGTTGGGCCTAAGTATGGCTACACCTTC; CDR3 protein: CASSMVGPKYGYTF
D gene: TRBD2; V gene: TRBV7-2; clone size: .; J gene: TRBJ2-7; CDR3 DNA: TGTGCCAGCAGCTTAGGGACTAGCAACCTTCCAATTGACTTC; CDR3 protein: CASSLGTSNLPIDF
D gene: TRBD2; V gene: TRBV5-4; clone size: .; J gene: TRBJ2-1; CDR3 DNA: TGTGCCAGCAGCCCAGCAGCGGGAGGGAGTTACAATGAGCAGTTCTTC; CDR3 protein: CASSPAAGGSYNEQFF
D gene: TRBD2; V gene: TRBV19; clone size: .; J gene: TRBJ2-3; CDR3 DNA: TGTGCCAGTAGTATGGGGCAGGCGGGGGCAGATACGCAGTATTTT; CDR3 protein: CASSMGQAGADTQYF
D gene: .; V gene: TRBV11-1; clone size: .; J gene: TRBJ1-2; CDR3 DNA: TGTGCCAGCAGCCAAGAGAGCTATGGCTACACCTTC; CDR3 protein: CASSQESYGYTF
D gene: .; V gene: TRBV28; clone size: .; J gene: TRBJ2-7; CDR3 DNA: TGTGCCAGCAGGGGGGGGCAGGGCTCCTACGAGCAGTACTTC; CDR3 protein: CASRGGQGSYEQYF